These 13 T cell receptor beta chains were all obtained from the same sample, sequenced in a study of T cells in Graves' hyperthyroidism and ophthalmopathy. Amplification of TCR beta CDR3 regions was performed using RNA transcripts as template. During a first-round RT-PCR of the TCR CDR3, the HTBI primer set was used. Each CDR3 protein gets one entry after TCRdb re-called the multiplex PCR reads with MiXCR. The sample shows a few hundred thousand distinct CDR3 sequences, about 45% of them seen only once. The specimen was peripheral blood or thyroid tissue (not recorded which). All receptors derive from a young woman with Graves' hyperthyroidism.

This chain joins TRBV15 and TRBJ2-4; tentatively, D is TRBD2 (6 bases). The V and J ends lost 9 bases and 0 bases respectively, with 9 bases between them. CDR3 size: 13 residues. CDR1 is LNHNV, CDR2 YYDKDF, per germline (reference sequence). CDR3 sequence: CATLEGAKNIQYF. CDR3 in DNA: TGTGCCACTTTGGAGGGAGCCAAAAACATTCAGTACTTC.

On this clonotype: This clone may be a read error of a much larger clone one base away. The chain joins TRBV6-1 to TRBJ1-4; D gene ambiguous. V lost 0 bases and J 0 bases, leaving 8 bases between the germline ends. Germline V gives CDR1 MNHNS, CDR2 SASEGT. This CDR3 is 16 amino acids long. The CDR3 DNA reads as TGTGCCAGCAGTGAAGCCATGGGGTCAACTAATGAAAAACTGTTTTTT. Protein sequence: CASSEAMGSTNEKLFF.

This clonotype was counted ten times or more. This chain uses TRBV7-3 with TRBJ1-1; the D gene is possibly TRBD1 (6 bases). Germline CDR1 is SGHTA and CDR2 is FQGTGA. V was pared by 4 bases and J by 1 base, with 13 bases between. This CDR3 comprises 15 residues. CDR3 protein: CASSWDNRENTEAFF. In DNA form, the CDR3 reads TGTGCCAGCAGCTGGGATAACAGGGAGAACACTGAAGCTTTCTTT.

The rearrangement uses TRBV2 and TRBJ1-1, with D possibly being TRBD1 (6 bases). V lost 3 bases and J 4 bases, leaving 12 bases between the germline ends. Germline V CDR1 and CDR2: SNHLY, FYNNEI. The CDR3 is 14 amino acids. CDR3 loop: CASSDRGGSTEAFF. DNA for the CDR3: TGTGCCAGCAGTGATAGGGGGGGGAGCACTGAAGCTTTCTTT.

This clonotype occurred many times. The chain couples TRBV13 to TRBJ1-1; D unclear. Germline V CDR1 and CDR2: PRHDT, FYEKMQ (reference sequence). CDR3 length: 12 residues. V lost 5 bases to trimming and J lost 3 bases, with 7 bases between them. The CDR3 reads CASSIRDTEAFF. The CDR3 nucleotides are TGTGCCAGCAGCATTCGGGACACTGAAGCTTTCTTT.

DNA of the CDR3: TGTGCCAGCAGCTTAGATCGGGACAGGGGATACGAGCAGTACTTC. Amino acid sequence: CASSLDRDRGYEQYF. The rearrangement joins TRBV7-9 to TRBJ2-7, with 10 bases matching TRBD1. Per germline, CDR1 SEHNR and CDR2 FQNEAQ (reference sequence). V gave up 1 base and J gave up 4 bases; unmatched junction bases: 4. The CDR3 runs to 15 residues.

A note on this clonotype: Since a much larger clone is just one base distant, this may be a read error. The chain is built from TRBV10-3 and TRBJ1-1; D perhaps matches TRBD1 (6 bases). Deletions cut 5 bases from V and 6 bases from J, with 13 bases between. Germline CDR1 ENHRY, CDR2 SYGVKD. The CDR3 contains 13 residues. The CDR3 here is CAISLRGRAEAFF. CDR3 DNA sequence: TGTGCCATCAGTTTACGGGGGCGCGCTGAAGCTTTCTTT.

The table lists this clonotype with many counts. CDR3 sequence: CATSRTDRNYEQYF. CDR3 in DNA: TGTGCCACCAGCAGAACTGACCGGAACTACGAGCAGTACTTC. The rearrangement joins TRBV15 to TRBJ2-7; D is undetermined. The V and J ends lost 2 bases and 3 bases respectively, with 11 bases between them. Germline V lookup: CDR1 LNHNV, CDR2 YYDKDF (reference sequence). The length of the CDR3 is 14 residues.

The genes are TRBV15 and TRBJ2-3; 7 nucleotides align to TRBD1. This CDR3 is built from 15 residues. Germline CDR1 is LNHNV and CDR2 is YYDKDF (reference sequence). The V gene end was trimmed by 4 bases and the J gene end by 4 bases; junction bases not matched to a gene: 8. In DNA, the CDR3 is TGTGCCACCAGCACTTGGACAGGACCGGCAGATACGCAGTATTTT. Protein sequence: CATSTWTGPADTQYF.

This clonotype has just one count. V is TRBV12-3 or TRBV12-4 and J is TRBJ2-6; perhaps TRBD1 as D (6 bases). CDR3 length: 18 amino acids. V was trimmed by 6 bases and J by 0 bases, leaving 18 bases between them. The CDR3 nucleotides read TGTGCCAGCAGGGGGGCAGCTGAGCAGTACTCTGGGGCCAACGTCCTGACTTTC. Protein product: CASRGAAEQYSGANVLTF.

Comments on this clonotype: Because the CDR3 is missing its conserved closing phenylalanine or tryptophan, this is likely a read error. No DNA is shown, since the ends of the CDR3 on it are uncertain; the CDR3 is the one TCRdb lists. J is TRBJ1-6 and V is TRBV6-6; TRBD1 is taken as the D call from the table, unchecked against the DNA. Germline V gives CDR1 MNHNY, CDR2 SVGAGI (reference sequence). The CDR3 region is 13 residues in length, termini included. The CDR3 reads CASSRHGTGPSNY.

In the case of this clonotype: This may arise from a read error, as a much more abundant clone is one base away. CDR3: CASSAVLVLETQYF. The CDR3 DNA is TGTGCCAGCAGTGCAGTTTTGGTCCTAGAGACCCAGTACTTC. This chain links TRBV12-3 or TRBV12-4 with TRBJ2-5, with D uncertain. The V and J ends lost 5 bases and 4 bases respectively, with 14 bases between them. The CDR3 totals 14 residues.

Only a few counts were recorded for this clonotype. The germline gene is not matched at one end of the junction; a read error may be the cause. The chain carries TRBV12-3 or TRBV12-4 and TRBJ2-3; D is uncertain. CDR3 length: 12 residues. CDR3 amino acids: CASSLASDTQYF. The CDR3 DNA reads TGTGCCAGCAGCTTAGCATCAGATACGCAGTATTTT.